Listed below are T cell receptor beta chains from one sample, sequenced in a study of OX40 agonist ivuxolimab in advanced cancers. Here immunoSEQ multiplex PCR was the method, and the copy in TCRdb shows in-frame clones only, minus some. The sample holds around 53,000 clones, about nine tenths seen once. This material consisted of CD4+ or CD8+ T cells sorted from blood, taken in a trial of the OX40 agonist ivuxolimab. The receptors come from an adult with an advanced solid tumor such as melanoma, head and neck, liver or kidney cancer. Each CDR3 is given with its conserved first and last residue. The D gene is left open where the match is weak. Clone size, where shown, is once, few, many, or a class for clones that have expanded.

cdr3_length: 12
v_call: TRBV30
clone_size: once
j_call: TRBJ2-5
d_call: -
cdr3_nt: TGTGCCTGGAGCAGCTACCGGGAGACCCAGTACTTC
cdr3_aa: CAWSSYRETQYF

cdr3_length: 13
v_call: TRBV25-1
clone_size: -
j_call: TRBJ2-5
d_call: TRBD1
cdr3_nt: TGTGCCAGCTCTGGGACAGGGTGGGAGACCCAGTACTTC
cdr3_aa: CASSGTGWETQYF

cdr3_length: 14
v_call: TRBV28
clone_size: -
j_call: TRBJ2-2
d_call: TRBD1
cdr3_nt: TGTGCCACAACACAGGGGGCAGGGACCGGGGAGCTGTTTTTT
cdr3_aa: CATTQGAGTGELFF

cdr3_length: 14
v_call: TRBV6-5
clone_size: -
j_call: TRBJ1-5
d_call: -
cdr3_nt: TGTGCCAGCAGTTCTCAGGATAGCAATCAGCCCCAGCATTTT
cdr3_aa: CASSSQDSNQPQHF

cdr3_length: 14
v_call: TRBV7-9
clone_size: once
j_call: TRBJ1-1
d_call: -
cdr3_nt: TGTGCCAGCAGCTTCCACGGAAGGAACACTGAAGCTTTCTTT
cdr3_aa: CASSFHGRNTEAFF

cdr3_length: 16
v_call: TRBV5-1
clone_size: -
j_call: TRBJ2-5
d_call: -
cdr3_nt: TGCGCCAGCAGCTTGTTAGGGACGGTGGTCCAAGAGACCCAGTACTTC
cdr3_aa: CASSLLGTVVQETQYF

cdr3_length: 11
v_call: TRBV21-1
clone_size: -
j_call: TRBJ1-2
d_call: -
cdr3_nt: TGTGCCAGCAGCGCCACCCATGGCTACACCTTC
cdr3_aa: CASSATHGYTF

cdr3_length: 12
v_call: TRBV29-1
clone_size: -
j_call: TRBJ2-3
d_call: -
cdr3_nt: TGCAGCGTCGGGGGTCGGACAGATACGCAGTATTTT
cdr3_aa: CSVGGRTDTQYF

cdr3_length: 11
v_call: TRBV30
clone_size: once
j_call: TRBJ2-5
d_call: -
cdr3_nt: TGTGCCTGGAGTGTACTGGAGACCCAGTACTTC
cdr3_aa: CAWSVLETQYF

cdr3_length: 19
v_call: TRBV2
clone_size: -
j_call: TRBJ1-4
d_call: TRBD1
cdr3_nt: TGTGCCAGCAGTCAACGGACAGGTGAATGGACTGCAACTAATGAAAAACTGTTTTTT
cdr3_aa: CASSQRTGEWTATNEKLFF

cdr3_length: 12
v_call: TRBV6-6
clone_size: -
j_call: TRBJ2-7
d_call: TRBD1
cdr3_nt: TGTGCCAGCAAGACAGGGAACGGCGAGCAGTACTTC
cdr3_aa: CASKTGNGEQYF

cdr3_length: 15
v_call: TRBV18
clone_size: -
j_call: TRBJ2-1
d_call: -
cdr3_nt: TGTGCCAGCTCACCAACCCCGGCTGCCTGGGGTGAGCAGTTCTTC
cdr3_aa: CASSPTPAAWGEQFF

cdr3_length: 14
v_call: TRBV27
clone_size: -
j_call: TRBJ1-1
d_call: -
cdr3_nt: TGTGCCAGCAGTACCTGGAGGGGCAACACTGAAGCTTTCTTT
cdr3_aa: CASSTWRGNTEAFF

cdr3_length: 14
v_call: TRBV19
clone_size: -
j_call: TRBJ1-4
d_call: -
cdr3_nt: TGTGCCAGTAGTATAATGGGGGGTAATGAAAAACTGTTTTTT
cdr3_aa: CASSIMGGNEKLFF

cdr3_length: 15
v_call: TRBV7-3
clone_size: -
j_call: TRBJ2-3
d_call: -
cdr3_nt: TGTGCCAGCAGCTTAACTCTTACCCGCACAGATACGCAGTATTTT
cdr3_aa: CASSLTLTRTDTQYF

cdr3_length: 15
v_call: TRBV28
clone_size: -
j_call: TRBJ1-1
d_call: -
cdr3_nt: TGTGCCAGCAGTTCCGCCGGGACACCGAACACTGAAGCTTTCTTT
cdr3_aa: CASSSAGTPNTEAFF

cdr3_length: 17
v_call: TRBV5-4
clone_size: -
j_call: TRBJ2-7
d_call: TRBD1
cdr3_nt: TGTGCCAGCAGCCCAGACCCTTCCGGGACAGGGACCTCGGAGCAGTACTTC
cdr3_aa: CASSPDPSGTGTSEQYF

cdr3_length: 14
v_call: TRBV5-1
clone_size: -
j_call: TRBJ2-3
d_call: -
cdr3_nt: TGCGCCAGCAGCTTGGGCTCTAGCACAGATACGCAGTATTTT
cdr3_aa: CASSLGSSTDTQYF

cdr3_length: 14
v_call: TRBV5-1
clone_size: -
j_call: TRBJ2-7
d_call: TRBD1
cdr3_nt: TGCGCCAGCAGCTTAATAGGGGACAGCTACGAGCAGTACTTC
cdr3_aa: CASSLIGDSYEQYF

cdr3_length: 15
v_call: TRBV28
clone_size: -
j_call: TRBJ2-7
d_call: TRBD1
cdr3_nt: TGTGCCAGCAGTTTAGGGAGGACAGGGCCATACGAGCAGTACTTC
cdr3_aa: CASSLGRTGPYEQYF

cdr3_length: 15
v_call: TRBV6-1
clone_size: -
j_call: TRBJ2-5
d_call: TRBD2
cdr3_nt: TGTGCCAGCAGTGAAGGCGGGGGGCCGTGGGAGACCCAGTACTTC
cdr3_aa: CASSEGGGPWETQYF

cdr3_length: 16
v_call: TRBV6-1
clone_size: -
j_call: TRBJ2-3
d_call: -
cdr3_nt: TGTGCCAGCAGTGAAGCGGGTTACCCTCCCGGAGATACGCAGTATTTT
cdr3_aa: CASSEAGYPPGDTQYF

cdr3_length: 14
v_call: TRBV2
clone_size: -
j_call: TRBJ1-2
d_call: TRBD1
cdr3_nt: TGTGCCAGCAGCGCTGGACAGGTTAACTATGGCTACACCTTC
cdr3_aa: CASSAGQVNYGYTF

cdr3_length: 13
v_call: TRBV29-1
clone_size: few
j_call: TRBJ1-2
d_call: -
cdr3_nt: TGCAGCGTTGAACTTCCGGGGCTTACGGGCTACACCTTC
cdr3_aa: CSVELPGLTGYTF